Listed here are 8 T cell receptor beta chains from one sample, sequenced in a study of cytomegalovirus exposure and HLA in healthy donors. It was with 60 Vbeta and 13 Jbeta primers that the PCR ran. Repertoires were generated with immunoSEQ multiplex PCR, while TCRdb's copy carries only in-frame clones and drops some. The sample lists approximately 110,000 clones, 79% occurring once. Source material: PBMCs. These receptors were taken from a middle-aged woman in good health and CMV-seronegative.

The rearrangement uses TRBV4-2 and TRBJ1-2, with unresolved D. V was clipped by 4 bases and J by 4 bases, with 7 bases between them. Germline-derived CDR1 and CDR2 are LGHNA and YNFKEQ. The length of the CDR3 is 12 residues. In nucleotides, the CDR3 is TGTGCCAGCAGCCCGGGTCCCTATGGCTACACCTTC. It specifies CASSPGPYGYTF.

The chain links TRBV7-2 to TRBJ1-1, with a weak D call TRBD1 (6 bases). V was cut by 2 bases and J by 4 bases, with 11 bases left in between. CDR1 is SGHTA, CDR2 FQGNSA, per germline. The CDR3 extends over 14 amino acids. The CDR3 DNA is TGTGCCAGCAGCTTATTAGGGGGTAGCACTGAAGCTTTCTTT. Translation: CASSLLGGSTEAFF.

The chain is built from TRBV11-2 and TRBJ1-1; TRBD1 might be the D (5 bases). The CDR3 loop spans 14 amino acids. Germline values: CDR1 SGHAT, CDR2 FQNNGV. Trimming removed 5 bases at V and 3 bases at J, with 13 bases between. CDR3 residues: CASSPRGGDTEAFF. CDR3 nucleotides: TGTGCCAGCAGCCCAAGGGGAGGTGACACTGAAGCTTTCTTT. The full variable domain, in which reference TRBV11-2 and TRBJ1-1 provide the parts outside the CDR3, is EAGVAQSPRYKIIEKRQSVAFWCNPISGHATLYWYQQILGQGPKLLIQFQNNGVVDDSQLPKDRFSAERLKGVDSTLKIQPAKLEDSAVYLCASSPRGGDTEAFFGQGTRLTVV.

The chain couples TRBV27 to TRBJ1-4, with 8 bases identical to TRBD1. The CDR3 is 15 amino acids. The V gene end was trimmed by 5 bases and the J gene end by 8 bases; junction bases not matched to a gene: 10. Per germline, CDR1 MNHEY and CDR2 SMNVEV (reference sequence). The CDR3 sequence: CASSRSTGGREKLFF. In nucleotides, the CDR3 is TGTGCCAGCAGTCGCAGCACAGGGGGTCGGGAAAAACTGTTTTTT.

This clone was detected only a few times. J is TRBJ1-4 and V is TRBV7-2; D ambiguous. Germline V gives CDR1 SGHTA, CDR2 FQGNSA. V shed 5 bases and J shed 3 bases, with 13 bases lying between them. This CDR3 is built from 15 residues. This CDR3 reads CASSPVGLANEKLFF. In DNA, the CDR3 is TGTGCCAGCAGCCCAGTCGGGTTGGCTAATGAAAAACTGTTTTTT.

The chain couples TRBV18 to TRBJ2-7, with TRBD2 matching over 13 bases. The CDR3 loop spans 13 amino acids. Germline values: CDR1 KGHSH, CDR2 LQKENI. J was trimmed by 6 bases and V by 6 bases; bases with no gene match: 2. The CDR3 region has the DNA TGTGCCAGCTCCGGGACTAGCGGGATCGAGCAGTACTTC. The encoded protein is CASSGTSGIEQYF.

The J gene is TRBJ2-1, the V gene TRBV30; D might be TRBD2 (6 bases). The ends were cut back, 1 base at V and 5 bases at J, with 12 bases in the middle. Germline CDR1 and CDR2: GTSNPN and SVGIG (reference sequence). The CDR3 runs to 14 residues. CDR3 region: CAWSGGTVNNEQFF. The CDR3 DNA reads TGTGCCTGGAGTGGGGGGACTGTCAACAATGAGCAGTTCTTC.

The V call is TRBV28, the J call TRBJ1-6; TRBD1 aligns across 8 bases. The trim removed 6 bases at V and 8 bases at J, leaving 9 bases unmatched. Germline V CDR1 and CDR2: MDHEN, SYDVKM. CDR3 length: 15 amino acids. CDR3 sequence: CASRPTTGVYSPLHF. The CDR3 nucleotides are TGTGCCAGCAGGCCTACGACAGGGGTCTATTCACCCCTCCACTTT.